The subject of this entry is one TCR beta chain. Germline and junction disagree at one end, which may indicate a read error. A modified ARM-PCR protocol with three rounds of nested PCR amplified TCRbeta. Using its own MiXCR run on the multiplex PCR reads, TCRdb lists one record per CDR3 protein. This sample yields 90,000 to 100,000 distinct CDR3 sequences, of which about 80% are seen a single time; roughly 33% belongs to the top ten. The data belong to a study of tumor and adjacent non-tumor tissue in lung cancer. For the study at large: Stage I to III disease affected roughly ten men and several women aged about 31 to 80.

The template was RNA from unsorted bulk tissue. Distant lung tissue was collected more than 3 cm away from the tumor edge. This CDR3 region has 12 residues. Germline lookup yields CDR1 MNHEY and CDR2 SVGAGI. The clonotype comes from a man aged 55 to 70 with small cell lung cancer. Material: distant non-tumor lung tissue. The gene calls are TRBV6-5 and TRBJ2-5; 7 bases map to TRBD2. As DNA, the CDR3 is TGTGCCAGCAACCCCCGGGGGGAGATCCAGTATTTC. It yields the protein CASNPRGEIQYF.